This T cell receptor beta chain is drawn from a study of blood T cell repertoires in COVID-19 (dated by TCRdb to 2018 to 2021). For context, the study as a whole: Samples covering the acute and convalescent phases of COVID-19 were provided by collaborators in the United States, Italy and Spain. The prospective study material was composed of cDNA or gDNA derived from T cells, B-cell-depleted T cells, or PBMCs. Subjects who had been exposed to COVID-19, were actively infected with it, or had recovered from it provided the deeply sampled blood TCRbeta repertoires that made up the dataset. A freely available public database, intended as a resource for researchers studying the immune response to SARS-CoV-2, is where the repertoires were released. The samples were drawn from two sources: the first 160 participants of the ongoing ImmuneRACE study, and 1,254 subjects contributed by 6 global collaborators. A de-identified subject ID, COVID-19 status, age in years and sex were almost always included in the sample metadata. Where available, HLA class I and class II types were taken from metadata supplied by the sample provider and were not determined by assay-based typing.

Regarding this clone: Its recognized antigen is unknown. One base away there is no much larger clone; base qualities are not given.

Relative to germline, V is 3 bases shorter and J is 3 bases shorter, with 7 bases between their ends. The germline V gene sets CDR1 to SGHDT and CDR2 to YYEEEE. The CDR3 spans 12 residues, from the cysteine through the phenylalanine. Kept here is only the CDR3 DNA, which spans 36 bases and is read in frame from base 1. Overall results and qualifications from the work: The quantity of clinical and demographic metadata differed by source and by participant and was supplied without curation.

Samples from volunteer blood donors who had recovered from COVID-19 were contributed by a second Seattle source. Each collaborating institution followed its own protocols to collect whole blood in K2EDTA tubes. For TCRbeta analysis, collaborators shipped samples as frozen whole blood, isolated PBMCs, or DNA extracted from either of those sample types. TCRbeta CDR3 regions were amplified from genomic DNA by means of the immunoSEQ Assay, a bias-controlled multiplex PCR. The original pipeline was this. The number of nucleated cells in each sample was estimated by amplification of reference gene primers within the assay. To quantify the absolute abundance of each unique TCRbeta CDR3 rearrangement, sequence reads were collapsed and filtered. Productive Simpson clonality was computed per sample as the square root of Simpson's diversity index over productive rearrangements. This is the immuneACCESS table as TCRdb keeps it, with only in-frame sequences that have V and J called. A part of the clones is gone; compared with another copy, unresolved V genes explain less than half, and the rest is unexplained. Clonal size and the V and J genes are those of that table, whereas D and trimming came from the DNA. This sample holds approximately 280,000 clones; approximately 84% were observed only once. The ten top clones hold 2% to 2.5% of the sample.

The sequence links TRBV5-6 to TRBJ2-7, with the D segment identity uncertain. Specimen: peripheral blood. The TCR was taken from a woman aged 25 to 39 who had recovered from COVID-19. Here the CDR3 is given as CASSWAGYEQYF. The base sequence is TGTGCCAGCAGCTGGGCCGGCTACGAGCAGTACTTC.